This TCR beta chain originates from a study of blood T cell repertoires in COVID-19. Trimming removed 1 base from V and 8 bases from J, with 12 bases in between. Looked up from germline, CDR1 is LGHDT and CDR2 is YNNKEL (reference sequence). The CDR3 loop spans 14 amino acids. Clones were sequenced by immunoSEQ multiplex PCR, and TCRdb holds only the in-frame ones, with some missing. This sample carries under 200,000 clones, 82% of them seen once, and the ten largest clones take roughly 7.1%. This chain connects TRBV3-1 (or the pseudogene TRBV3-2) to TRBJ2-1; D is possibly TRBD2 (7 bases). The clonotype originates from an older woman with COVID-19, enrolled during active disease. Sample: peripheral blood. The CDR3 loop is CASSQVGGPHEQFF. CDR3 sequence (DNA): TGTGCCAGCAGCCAAGTGGGGGGGCCCCATGAGCAGTTCTTC.